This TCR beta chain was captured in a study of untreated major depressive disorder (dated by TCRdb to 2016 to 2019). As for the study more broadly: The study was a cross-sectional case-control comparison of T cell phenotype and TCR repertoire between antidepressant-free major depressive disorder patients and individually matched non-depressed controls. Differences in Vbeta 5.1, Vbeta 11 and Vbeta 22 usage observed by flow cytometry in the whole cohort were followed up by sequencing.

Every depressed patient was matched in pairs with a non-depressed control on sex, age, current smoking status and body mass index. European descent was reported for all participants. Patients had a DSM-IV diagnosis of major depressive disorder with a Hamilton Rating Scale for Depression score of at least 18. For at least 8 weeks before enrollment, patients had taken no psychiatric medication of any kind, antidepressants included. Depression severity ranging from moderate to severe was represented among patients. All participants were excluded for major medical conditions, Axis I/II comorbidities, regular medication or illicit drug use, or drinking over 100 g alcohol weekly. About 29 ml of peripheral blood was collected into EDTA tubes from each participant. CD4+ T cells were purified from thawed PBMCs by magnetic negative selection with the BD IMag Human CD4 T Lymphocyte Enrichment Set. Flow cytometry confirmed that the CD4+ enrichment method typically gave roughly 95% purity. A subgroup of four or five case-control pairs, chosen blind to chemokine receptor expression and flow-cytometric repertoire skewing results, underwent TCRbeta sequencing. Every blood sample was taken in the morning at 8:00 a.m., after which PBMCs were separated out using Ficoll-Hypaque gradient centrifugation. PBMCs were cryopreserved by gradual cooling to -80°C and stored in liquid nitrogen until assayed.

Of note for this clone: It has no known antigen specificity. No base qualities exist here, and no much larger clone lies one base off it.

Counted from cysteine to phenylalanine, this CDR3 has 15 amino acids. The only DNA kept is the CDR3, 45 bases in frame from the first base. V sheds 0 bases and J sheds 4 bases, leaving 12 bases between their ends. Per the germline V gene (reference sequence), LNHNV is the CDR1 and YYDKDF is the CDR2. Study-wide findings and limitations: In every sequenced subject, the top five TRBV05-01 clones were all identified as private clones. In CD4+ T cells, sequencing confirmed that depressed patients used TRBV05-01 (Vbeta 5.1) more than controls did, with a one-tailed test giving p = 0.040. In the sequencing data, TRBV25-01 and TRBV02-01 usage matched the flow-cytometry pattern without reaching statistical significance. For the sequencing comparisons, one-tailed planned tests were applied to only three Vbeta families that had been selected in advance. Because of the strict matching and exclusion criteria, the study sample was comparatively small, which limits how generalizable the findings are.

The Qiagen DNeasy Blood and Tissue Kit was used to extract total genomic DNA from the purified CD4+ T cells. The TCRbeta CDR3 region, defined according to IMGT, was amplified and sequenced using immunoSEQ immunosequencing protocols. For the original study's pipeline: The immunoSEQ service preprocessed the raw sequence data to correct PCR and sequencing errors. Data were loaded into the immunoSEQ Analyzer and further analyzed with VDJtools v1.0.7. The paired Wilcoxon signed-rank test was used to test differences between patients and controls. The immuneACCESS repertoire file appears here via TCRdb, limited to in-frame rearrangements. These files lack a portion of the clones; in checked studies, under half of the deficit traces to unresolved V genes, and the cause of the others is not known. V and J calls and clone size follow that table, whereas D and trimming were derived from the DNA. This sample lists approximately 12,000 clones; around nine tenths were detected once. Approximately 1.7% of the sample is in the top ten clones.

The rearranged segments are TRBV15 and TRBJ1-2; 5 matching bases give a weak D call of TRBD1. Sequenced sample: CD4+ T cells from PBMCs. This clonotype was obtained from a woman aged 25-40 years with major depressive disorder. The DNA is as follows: TGTGCCACCAGCAGAGATCAGGCCAGGGTCTATGGCTACACCTTC. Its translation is CATSRDQARVYGYTF.